These T cell receptor beta chains were read from a single sample in a study of cytomegalovirus exposure and HLA in healthy donors. Using immunoSEQ multiplex PCR, the repertoire was profiled, and TCRdb retains in-frame clones only, with some absent. This table holds about 140,000 clones, 79% found once. The sample consisted of PBMCs. The receptors originated from a male donor in good health and CMV-seronegative. The CDR3 runs from the conserved cysteine through the conserved F or W. A D gene is named only where the DNA matches it firmly. Not every row has a clone size; where given, it reads once, few, many or a size class.

v_call: TRBV27
clone_size: .
d_call: TRBD1
j_call: TRBJ1-2
cdr3_aa: CASSPTGAPYGYTF
cdr3_nt: TGTGCCAGCAGCCCTACAGGGGCCCCCTATGGCTACACCTTC

v_call: TRBV2
clone_size: .
d_call: .
j_call: TRBJ2-3
cdr3_aa: CASTLGGSTDTQYF
cdr3_nt: TGTGCCAGCACTCTAGGGGGAAGCACAGATACGCAGTATTTT

v_call: TRBV19
clone_size: .
d_call: .
j_call: TRBJ1-2
cdr3_aa: CASTSRTRDGYTF
cdr3_nt: TGTGCCAGTACCTCCCGGACTCGTGATGGCTACACCTTC

v_call: TRBV7-2
clone_size: .
d_call: TRBD1
j_call: TRBJ2-7
cdr3_aa: CASSWTGGIYEQYF
cdr3_nt: TGTGCCAGCAGCTGGACAGGGGGGATCTACGAGCAGTACTTC

v_call: TRBV5-1
clone_size: few
d_call: TRBD1
j_call: TRBJ1-6
cdr3_aa: CASSPTGDSPLHF
cdr3_nt: TGCGCCAGCAGCCCCACAGGGGATTCACCCCTCCACTTT

v_call: TRBV7-2
clone_size: .
d_call: .
j_call: TRBJ2-3
cdr3_aa: CASSSESLGTQYF
cdr3_nt: TGTGCCAGCAGCTCTGAGTCGCTCGGTACGCAGTATTTT

v_call: TRBV7-2
clone_size: .
d_call: .
j_call: TRBJ1-1
cdr3_aa: CASSLWATENTEAFF
cdr3_nt: TGTGCCAGCAGCTTATGGGCGACGGAGAACACTGAAGCTTTCTTT

v_call: TRBV4-2
clone_size: few
d_call: TRBD2
j_call: TRBJ2-1
cdr3_aa: CASSQQTSGGTLGYNEQFF
cdr3_nt: TGTGCCAGCAGCCAACAGACTAGCGGGGGCACCCTAGGGTACAATGAGCAGTTCTTC

v_call: TRBV12-5
clone_size: .
d_call: .
j_call: TRBJ2-3
cdr3_aa: CASVGRATDTQYF
cdr3_nt: TGTGCTAGCGTGGGCAGGGCGACAGATACGCAGTATTTT

v_call: TRBV27
clone_size: .
d_call: TRBD2
j_call: TRBJ2-3
cdr3_aa: CASSFLADLTDTQYF
cdr3_nt: TGTGCCAGCAGTTTTCTAGCGGACCTCACAGATACGCAGTATTTT

v_call: TRBV19
clone_size: few
d_call: .
j_call: TRBJ1-4
cdr3_aa: CASNRGYNEKLFF
cdr3_nt: TGTGCCAGTAATAGGGGTTATAATGAAAAACTGTTTTTT

v_call: TRBV5-1
clone_size: once
d_call: TRBD1
j_call: TRBJ2-7
cdr3_aa: CASSSGTAPYEQYF
cdr3_nt: TGCGCCAGCAGCTCCGGGACAGCCCCCTACGAGCAGTACTTC